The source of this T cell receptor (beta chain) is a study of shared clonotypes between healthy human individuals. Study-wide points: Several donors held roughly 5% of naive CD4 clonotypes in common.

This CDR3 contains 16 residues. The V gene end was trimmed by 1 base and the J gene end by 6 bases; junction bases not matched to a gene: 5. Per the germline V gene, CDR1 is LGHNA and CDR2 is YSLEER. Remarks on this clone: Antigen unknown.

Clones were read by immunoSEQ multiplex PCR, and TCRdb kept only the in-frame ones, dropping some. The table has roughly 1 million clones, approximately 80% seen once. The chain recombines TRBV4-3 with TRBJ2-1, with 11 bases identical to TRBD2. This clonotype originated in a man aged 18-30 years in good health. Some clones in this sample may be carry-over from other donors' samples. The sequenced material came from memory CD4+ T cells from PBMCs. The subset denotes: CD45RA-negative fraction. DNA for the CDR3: TGCGCCAGCAGCCAAGTCCTAGCGGGAGGTCGCAATGAGCAGTTCTTC. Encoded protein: CASSQVLAGGRNEQFF.